Presented here are 10 T cell receptor beta chains from one specimen sequenced in a study of vaccination effects on CD4 cells after COVID-19. Pools of viral peptides were used by the ViraFEST assay to expand antigen-specific CD4+ T cells ahead of sequencing. The authors isolated CD4+ T cells after roughly eleven days of culture. A PCR test confirmed that the person had SARS-CoV-2 infection between March and December 2020. Here immunoSEQ multiplex PCR was the method, and the copy in TCRdb shows in-frame clones only, minus some. The table shows roughly 30,000 clones, with 72% occurring only once. The antigens these receptors bind are not known. The sequencing here drew on CD4+ T cells from PBMCs cultured with a peptide pool, taken before COVID-19 vaccination. All receptors come from a human donor who had a prior SARS-CoV-2 infection.

There are a few counts of this clone. The CDR3 loop is CASSVCSGGSCEQYF. CDR3 sequence (DNA): TGTGCCAGCAGTGTGTGTAGCGGGGGTTCTTGCGAGCAGTACTTC. The chain recombines TRBV2 with TRBJ2-7; TRBD2 matches 9 bases. This CDR3 region has 15 residues. Per germline, CDR1 SNHLY and CDR2 FYNNEI. The V and J ends lost 4 bases and 6 bases, in that order; junction bases with no gene match: 10.

The CDR3 loop is CASSLLVNYNEQFF. CDR3 nucleotides: TGTGCCAGCAGCTTGCTGGTAAATTACAATGAGCAGTTCTTC. The V gene is TRBV11-2, the J gene TRBJ2-1, with unresolved D. The CDR3 runs to 14 residues. V was trimmed by 3 bases and J by 4 bases, leaving 10 bases between them. Germline assignment: CDR1 SGHAT and CDR2 FQNNGV.

The rearrangement links TRBV12-5 to TRBJ2-7; no definite D call. The CDR3 length is 15 residues. CDR1 is LGHNT and CDR2 is FRNRAP in the germline V gene. V lost 0 bases and J 1 base, leaving 10 bases between the germline ends. The CDR3 reads CASGLVVKPSYEQYF. CDR3 sequence (DNA): TGTGCTAGTGGTTTGGTAGTTAAGCCTTCCTACGAGCAGTACTTC.

CDR3 in amino acids: CASRHNRDSYYEQYF. The CDR3 DNA reads TGTGCCAGCAGACATAACCGGGACAGTTACTACGAGCAGTACTTC. The chain is built from TRBV6-5 and TRBJ2-7; 7 bases agree with TRBD1. Per the germline V gene, CDR1 is MNHEY and CDR2 is SVGAGI. This CDR3 spans 15 amino acids. The ends lost 6 bases at V and 3 bases at J; junction bases unmatched: 11.

This CDR3 is CASSYSFRGETQYF. Here the CDR3 DNA reads TGTGCCAGCAGTTACTCCTTCAGGGGTGAGACCCAGTACTTC. The chain combines TRBV6-5 with TRBJ2-5; D perhaps matches TRBD1 (6 bases). The CDR3 runs 14 residues. V was trimmed by 0 bases and J by 5 bases, leaving 10 bases between them. Germline lookup yields CDR1 MNHEY and CDR2 SVGAGI.

This clone was recorded only once. The chain is built from TRBV18 and TRBJ2-7, with TRBD1 matching 7 bases. V gave up 4 bases and J gave up 2 bases; unmatched junction bases: 2. The CDR3 length is 13 residues. Germline loops: CDR1 KGHSH, CDR2 LQKENI. The CDR3 spells CASSRDRAYEQYF. The CDR3 bases are TGTGCCAGCTCACGGGACAGAGCCTACGAGCAGTACTTC.

The J gene is TRBJ1-5, the V gene TRBV7-2; D is uncertain. The CDR3 is 13 amino acids. Germline V gene sequence: CDR1 SGHTA, CDR2 FQGNSA. Trimming stripped 4 bases from V and 0 bases from J, with 4 bases between. CDR3 in DNA: TGTGCCAGCAGCTATAGTAGCAATCAGCCCCAGCATTTT. Translating it yields CASSYSSNQPQHF.

The chain carries TRBV7-3 and TRBJ2-1; possible D gene TRBD1, 5 bases. Between the trimmed V and J ends, which lost 0 bases and 5 bases, there was a span of 11 bases. The CDR3 totals 15 residues. The germline V gene encodes CDR1 SGHTA and CDR2 FQGTGA. The CDR3 coding sequence is TGTGCCAGCAGCTTAACTAGCTGGGGCAACAATGAGCAGTTCTTC. It specifies CASSLTSWGNNEQFF.

The V gene is TRBV15, the J gene TRBJ1-2; TRBD1 might be the D (6 bases). This CDR3 contains 16 residues. Deletions cut 0 bases from V and 0 bases from J, with 11 bases between. Germline values: CDR1 LNHNV, CDR2 YYDKDF (reference sequence). DNA of the CDR3: TGTGCCACCAGCAGAGATCTAAGGGGGGCTAACTATGGCTACACCTTC. Translating gives CATSRDLRGANYGYTF.

The V and J genes are TRBV4-1 and TRBJ2-6; TRBD1 matches 9 bases. CDR1 and CDR2 from the germline V gene are MGHRA and YSYEKL. This CDR3 comprises 17 residues. The J segment lost 2 bases and the V segment lost 4 bases, leaving 6 bases of the junction unmatched. The CDR3 region has the DNA TGCGCCAGCAGCCTGAAGGGACAGGGCACTGGGGCCAACGTCCTGACTTTC. The encoded protein is CASSLKGQGTGANVLTF.